Below are 21 T cell receptor beta chains sequenced from a single sample in a study of PD-1 blockade in classical Hodgkin lymphoma. Brentuximab vedotin exposure varied, and every patient relapsed after autologous stem cell transplantation. TCRdb keeps only in-frame clones here, not all; method: immunoSEQ multiplex PCR. Here the sample spans 46,000 or so clones, roughly 90% being singletons. The material was peripheral blood mononuclear cells (PBMCs), obtained at baseline. The receptors were gathered from a human donor with classical Hodgkin lymphoma.

J is TRBJ2-1 and V is TRBV7-9; D could derive from TRBD1 or TRBD2 (5 bases each). CDR1 is SEHNR, CDR2 FQNEAQ, per germline (reference sequence). Trimming pared 5 bases from V and 11 bases from J, leaving 13 bases between. The CDR3 is 12 residues long. CDR3 loop: CASSLTGTQQFF. CDR3 nucleotides: TGTGCCAGCAGCCTAACCGGGACCCAGCAGTTCTTC.

The chain uses TRBV5-1 and TRBJ1-6; 12 positions agree with TRBD1. Germline V gene lookup returns CDR1 SGHRS and CDR2 YFSETQ. The V and J ends lost 4 bases and 10 bases, in that order; junction bases with no gene match: 9. CDR3 length equals 16 residues. The CDR3 DNA reads as TGCGCCAGCAGCAACCGGGACAGGGGGCTTAAGTCACCCCTCCACTTT. This codes for CASSNRDRGLKSPLHF.

This rearrangement joins TRBV6-4 to TRBJ2-3, with no clear D. The CDR3 sequence is 15 residues long. Germline CDR1 reads MRHNA; CDR2 reads SNTAGT. V was pared by 3 bases and J by 2 bases, with 12 bases between. The CDR3 nucleotides are TGTGCCAGCAGTGAAGGGTGGACCATCACAGATACGCAGTATTTT. Its translation is CASSEGWTITDTQYF.

The DNA for the CDR3 is TGTGCCAGCAGTGAGTGGGGGTACGAGCAGTACTTC. The encoded protein is CASSEWGYEQYF. This chain links TRBV2 with TRBJ2-7, with D possibly being TRBD1 or TRBD2 (5 bases each). Germline V gene lookup returns CDR1 SNHLY and CDR2 FYNNEI. This CDR3 contains 12 residues. V was cut by 3 bases and J by 4 bases, with 7 bases left in between.

This clone has only a few counts. The chain joins TRBV7-9 to TRBJ1-1; 8 bases agree with TRBD1. The V gene end was trimmed by 6 bases and the J gene end by 1 base; junction bases not matched to a gene: 4. CDR3 size: 14 residues. Looked up from germline, CDR1 is SEHNR and CDR2 is FQNEAQ (reference sequence). The CDR3 coding sequence is TGTGCCAGCAGGCCGGGACAGGCGAACACTGAAGCTTTCTTT. It translates to CASRPGQANTEAFF.

This chain uses TRBV7-8 with TRBJ2-6; no firm D call. The CDR3 is 13 residues long. Germline-derived CDR1 and CDR2 are SGHVS and FQNEAQ. The V and J ends lost 6 bases and 3 bases respectively, with 6 bases between them. The CDR3 DNA follows: TGTGCCAGCAGGGACCGTGGGGCCAACGTCCTGACTTTC. It encodes CASRDRGANVLTF.

This chain uses TRBV19 with TRBJ2-7; D may be TRBD2 (5 bases). The CDR3 is made up of 14 amino acids. Trimming left V 3 bases short and J 6 bases short, with 15 bases between. Germline assignment: CDR1 LNHDA and CDR2 SQIVND (reference sequence). In DNA, the CDR3 is TGTGCCAGTAGTATTGGATCGAGGAGGAGCGAGCAGTACTTC. It encodes CASSIGSRRSEQYF.

The CDR3 DNA follows: TGTGCCAGCAGTTTCAAACAGGGGGTCCCCTACGAGCAGTACTTC. Its protein is CASSFKQGVPYEQYF. The V gene is TRBV6-6, the J gene TRBJ2-7; 8 bases match TRBD1. The CDR3 length is 15 residues. CDR1 and CDR2 (germline): MNHNY, SVGAGI (reference sequence). The junction had 7 bases not matched to a gene; V was cut back by 4 bases and J by 2 bases.

The chain uses TRBV10-3 and TRBJ2-1, with D perhaps assigned TRBD1 or TRBD2 (5 bases each). The CDR3 has 13 amino acids. The V gene's germline CDR1 is ENHRY and CDR2 SYGVKD. The ends were cut back, 0 bases at V and 9 bases at J, with 9 bases in the middle. DNA of the CDR3: TGTGCCATCAGTGAGTCGATGGGGGTTGAGCAGTTCTTC. It is translated as CAISESMGVEQFF.

The CDR3 DNA sequence: TGCAGCGTTGAAGGCGAGCGGGAGGGCTCCTACAATGAGCAGTTCTTC. Translation gives CSVEGEREGSYNEQFF. V is TRBV29-1 and J is TRBJ2-1; 10 positions match TRBD2. CDR1 is SQVTM and CDR2 is ANQGSEA in the germline V gene. The length of the CDR3 is 16 residues. V lost 1 base and J lost 0; bases outside the gene matches: 3.

The table lists this clone with a few counts. The chain has TRBV2 and TRBJ1-2; the D gene is possibly TRBD1 (6 bases). Deletions cut 9 bases from V and 1 base from J, with 9 bases between. The CDR3 is 12 amino acids. The germline V gene encodes CDR1 SNHLY and CDR2 FYNNEI. CDR3 nucleotides: TGTGCCAGGGGACAACTTAACTATGGCTACACCTTC. Translation: CARGQLNYGYTF.

The chain is built from TRBV11-2 and TRBJ2-7; tentative D call: TRBD2 (6 bases). Trimming took 0 bases from V and 6 from J, leaving 15 bases between them. From germline, CDR1 is SGHAT and CDR2 FQNNGV. The CDR3 is 15 residues long. The CDR3 reads CASSLDPGVGLEQYF. CDR3 nucleotides: TGTGCCAGCAGCTTAGATCCGGGGGTAGGGCTCGAGCAGTACTTC. Using reference TRBV11-2 and TRBJ2-7 for the parts outside the CDR3, the full variable domain is EAGVAQSPRYKIIEKRQSVAFWCNPISGHATLYWYQQILGQGPKLLIQFQNNGVVDDSQLPKDRFSAERLKGVDSTLKIQPAKLEDSAVYLCASSLDPGVGLEQYFGPGTRLTVT.

The chain carries TRBV27 and TRBJ2-6; D is undetermined. Germline-derived CDR1 and CDR2 are MNHEY and SMNVEV (reference sequence). This CDR3 is built from 18 residues. Trimming shortened V by 5 bases and J by 4 bases, and 21 bases separated the two germline ends. The CDR3 sequence: CASSHRTTLRGGANVLTF. CDR3 DNA sequence: TGTGCCAGCAGTCACCGGACCACCCTACGAGGAGGGGCCAACGTCCTGACTTTC. Complete variable domain (other parts from reference TRBV27 and TRBJ2-6): EAQVTQNPRYLITVTGKKLTVTCSQNMNHEYMSWYRQDPGLGLRQIYYSMNVEVTDKGDVPEGYKVSRKEKRNFPLILESPSPNQTSLYFCASSHRTTLRGGANVLTFGAGSRLTVL.

The chain recombines TRBV5-1 with TRBJ2-7; D is unclear. Deletions cut 1 base from V and 5 bases from J, with 13 bases between. Per germline, CDR1 SGHRS and CDR2 YFSETQ. The CDR3 is 14 residues long. CDR3 residues: CASSLTPQSDEQYF. The CDR3, as DNA: TGCGCCAGCAGCTTGACCCCACAGAGCGACGAGCAGTACTTC.

CDR3: CASSIRTSGQETQYF. The CDR3 bases are TGTGCCAGTAGTATACGGACTAGCGGCCAAGAGACCCAGTACTTC. This chain links TRBV19 with TRBJ2-5; TRBD2 matches at 10 bases. The germline CDR1 and CDR2 sequences are LNHDA and SQIVND (reference sequence). This CDR3 has 15 amino acids. J gave up 1 base and V 2 bases, and 1 base lay outside the gene matches. The whole variable domain, filled in from reference TRBV19 and TRBJ2-5, reads DGGITQSPKYLFRKEGQNVTLSCEQNLNHDAMYWYRQDPGQGLRLIYYSQIVNDFQKGDIAEGYSVSREKKESFPLTVTSAQKNPTAFYLCASSIRTSGQETQYFGPGTRLLVL.

The V and J genes are TRBV28 and TRBJ2-1; the D gene is possibly TRBD1 (6 bases). The length of the CDR3 is 15 residues. Between the trimmed V and J ends, which lost 3 bases and 2 bases, there was a span of 11 bases. Germline CDR1 reads MDHEN; CDR2 reads SYDVKM. For the CDR3, the DNA is TGTGCCAGCAGTTTCCAGACAGGCCCCTACAATGAGCAGTTCTTC. Residues: CASSFQTGPYNEQFF. The whole variable domain, remainder taken from reference TRBV28 and TRBJ2-1, is DVKVTQSSRYLVKRTGEKVFLECVQDMDHENMFWYRQDPGLGLRLIYFSYDVKMKEKGDIPEGYSVSREKKERFSLILESASTNQTSMYLCASSFQTGPYNEQFFGPGTRLTVL.

This clone was seen only once. V is TRBV5-1 and J is TRBJ2-7, with 8 positions matching TRBD1. CDR1 SGHRS and CDR2 YFSETQ come from the germline V gene. V gave up 1 base and J gave up 5 bases; unmatched junction bases: 8. This CDR3 contains 15 residues. CDR3 nucleotide sequence: TGCGCCAGCAGCTTGTTAGCAGGGGGCGGAAACGAGCAGTACTTC. It encodes CASSLLAGGGNEQYF.

The chain links TRBV28 to TRBJ1-1, with 11 bases fitting TRBD1. V lost 6 bases to trimming and J lost 0 bases; unmatched junction nucleotides: 12. Germline loops: CDR1 MDHEN, CDR2 SYDVKM. CDR3 length: 18 amino acids. This CDR3 is CASRPGAGTGGMNTEAFF. The CDR3 nucleotides are TGTGCCAGCAGACCCGGGGCCGGGACAGGGGGGATGAACACTGAAGCTTTCTTT.

This chain joins TRBV7-9 and TRBJ2-7; possibly TRBD1 or TRBD2 for D (5 bases each). This CDR3 is 16 amino acids long. Germline V gene data show CDR1 as SEHNR and CDR2 as FQNEAQ (reference sequence). V was clipped by 4 bases and J by 3 bases, with 19 bases between them. The chain's CDR3 is CASSSNRDPFFYEQYF. In nucleotides, the CDR3 is TGTGCCAGCAGCTCTAACCGGGACCCCTTTTTCTACGAGCAGTACTTC.

The J gene is TRBJ2-3, the V gene TRBV7-8; TRBD2 might be the D (6 bases). The CDR3 runs 16 residues. Per the germline V gene, CDR1 is SGHVS and CDR2 is FQNEAQ. V shed 5 bases and J shed 3 bases, with 18 bases lying between them. Here the CDR3 reads CASSPGWGEGTDTQYF. CDR3 nucleotides: TGTGCCAGCAGCCCCGGGTGGGGGGAAGGGACAGATACGCAGTATTTT. Together with reference TRBV7-8 and TRBJ2-3, the CDR3 gives the full variable domain: GAGVSQSPRYKVAKRGQDVALRCDPISGHVSLFWYQQALGQGPEFLTYFQNEAQLDKSGLPSDRFFAERPEGSVSTLKIQRTQQEDSAVYLCASSPGWGEGTDTQYFGPGTRLTVL.

The chain joins TRBV29-1 to TRBJ2-1; D is possibly TRBD1 (6 bases). CDR1 and CDR2 from the germline V gene are SQVTM and ANQGSEA. The CDR3 length is 15 residues. With 7 bases removed from V and 10 bases from J, the gap between germline ends came to 26 bases. CDR3 DNA sequence: TGCAGCGCCGGATTACAGGGAAGCCCCCGCCGGGAGCAGTTCTTC. Amino acid sequence: CSAGLQGSPRREQFF.